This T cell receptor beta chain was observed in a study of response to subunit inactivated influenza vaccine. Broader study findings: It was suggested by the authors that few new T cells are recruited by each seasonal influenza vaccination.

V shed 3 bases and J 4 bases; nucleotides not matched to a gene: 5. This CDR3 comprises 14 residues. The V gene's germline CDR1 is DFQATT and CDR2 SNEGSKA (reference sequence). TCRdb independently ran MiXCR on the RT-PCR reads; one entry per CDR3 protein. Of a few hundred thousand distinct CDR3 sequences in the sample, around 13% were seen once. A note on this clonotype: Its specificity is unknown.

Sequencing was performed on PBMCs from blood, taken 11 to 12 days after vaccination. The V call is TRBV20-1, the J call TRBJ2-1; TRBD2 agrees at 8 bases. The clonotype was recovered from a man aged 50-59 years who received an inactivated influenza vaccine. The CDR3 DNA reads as TGCAGTGCTAGGAGAAGCGGGAGTTACAATGAGCAGTTCTTC. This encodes CSARRSGSYNEQFF.